This is a list of T cell receptor beta chains from one sample in a study of blood T cell repertoires in COVID-19. Measured with immunoSEQ multiplex PCR; TCRdb has only the in-frame clones, and not every one. The sample lists some 190,000 clones, 80% seen once, with under 4.5% in the top ten. The source material was PBMCs or T cells enriched from blood (not recorded which). These receptors originate from a man aged 30-40 years with acute COVID-19. The CDR3 runs from the conserved cysteine through the conserved F or W. D genes are given only for firm matches. Part of the rows lack a size; the others show once, few, many or a class for expanded clones.

clone size: .
D gene: .
J gene: TRBJ2-5
V gene: TRBV9
CDR3 protein: CASSVGGSPEETQYF
CDR3 DNA: TGTGCCAGCAGCGTAGGGGGCAGCCCGGAAGAGACCCAGTACTTC

clone size: .
D gene: TRBD1
J gene: TRBJ1-5
V gene: TRBV5-1
CDR3 protein: CASSRGLNQPQHF
CDR3 DNA: TGCGCCAGCAGTAGGGGGCTCAATCAGCCCCAGCATTTT

clone size: .
D gene: .
J gene: TRBJ2-3
V gene: TRBV5-5
CDR3 protein: CASSFSLLITDTQYF
CDR3 DNA: TGTGCCAGCAGCTTTAGTCTTCTCATTACAGATACGCAGTATTTT

clone size: .
D gene: .
J gene: TRBJ1-2
V gene: TRBV24-1
CDR3 protein: CATSDLSTGFLDGYTF
CDR3 DNA: TGTGCCACCAGTGATTTGTCGACAGGTTTTCTAGATGGCTACACCTTC

clone size: .
D gene: TRBD1
J gene: TRBJ1-2
V gene: TRBV9
CDR3 protein: CASSVVMGQGTYGYTF
CDR3 DNA: TGTGCCAGCAGCGTAGTTATGGGACAGGGGACTTATGGCTACACCTTC

clone size: few
D gene: .
J gene: TRBJ2-2
V gene: TRBV14
CDR3 protein: CASSHLSVRAGELFF
CDR3 DNA: TGTGCCAGCAGCCACTTGAGTGTGAGGGCCGGGGAGCTGTTTTTT

clone size: .
D gene: .
J gene: TRBJ1-5
V gene: TRBV6-5
CDR3 protein: CASSSDKHQPQHF
CDR3 DNA: TGTGCCAGCAGTTCCGACAAACATCAGCCCCAGCATTTT

clone size: .
D gene: TRBD2
J gene: TRBJ2-1
V gene: TRBV6-4
CDR3 protein: CASSGTSGGAWDEQFF
CDR3 DNA: TGTGCCAGCAGCGGGACTAGCGGGGGGGCCTGGGATGAGCAGTTCTTC

clone size: .
D gene: .
J gene: TRBJ1-2
V gene: TRBV10-1
CDR3 protein: CASSEKQGPYYGYTF
CDR3 DNA: TGCGCCAGCAGTGAGAAACAGGGTCCGTACTATGGCTACACCTTC

clone size: .
D gene: TRBD1
J gene: TRBJ1-5
V gene: TRBV2
CDR3 protein: CASSELGQGDNQPQHF
CDR3 DNA: TGTGCCAGCAGTGAATTGGGACAGGGGGACAATCAGCCCCAGCATTTT

clone size: .
D gene: .
J gene: TRBJ2-3
V gene: TRBV7-2
CDR3 protein: CASSFGTDTQYF
CDR3 DNA: TGTGCCAGCAGCTTCGGGACAGATACGCAGTATTTT

clone size: .
D gene: TRBD1
J gene: TRBJ2-1
V gene: TRBV3-1/TRBV3-2
CDR3 protein: CASTRQGHRGEQFF
CDR3 DNA: TGTGCCAGCACGCGACAGGGTCATAGGGGTGAGCAGTTCTTC

clone size: .
D gene: .
J gene: TRBJ1-2
V gene: TRBV10-3
CDR3 protein: CAISDLERNYGYTF
CDR3 DNA: TGTGCCATCAGTGACCTAGAGCGTAACTATGGCTACACCTTC

clone size: .
D gene: .
J gene: TRBJ2-2
V gene: TRBV5-4
CDR3 protein: CASSLGQNTNTGELFF
CDR3 DNA: TGTGCCAGCAGCTTGGGCCAGAACACAAACACCGGGGAGCTGTTTTTT

clone size: .
D gene: .
J gene: TRBJ1-3
V gene: TRBV24-1
CDR3 protein: CATSDFYGSGGNTIYF
CDR3 DNA: TGTGCCACCAGTGATTTTTACGGTTCGGGGGGAAACACCATATATTTT

clone size: .
D gene: .
J gene: TRBJ1-2
V gene: TRBV2
CDR3 protein: CASSGTAYGYTF
CDR3 DNA: TGTGCCAGCAGTGGGACAGCGTATGGCTACACCTTC

clone size: .
D gene: .
J gene: TRBJ2-5
V gene: TRBV19
CDR3 protein: CASSKNGGLQETQYF
CDR3 DNA: TGTGCCAGTAGTAAAAATGGGGGGTTACAAGAGACCCAGTACTTC

clone size: .
D gene: TRBD1
J gene: TRBJ2-5
V gene: TRBV6-5
CDR3 protein: CASSQGAGETQYF
CDR3 DNA: TGTGCCAGTTCACAGGGGGCAGGAGAGACCCAGTACTTC

clone size: .
D gene: TRBD2
J gene: TRBJ2-7
V gene: TRBV7-2
CDR3 protein: CASSLGRASGGARTYEQYF
CDR3 DNA: TGTGCCAGCAGCTTAGGAAGGGCTAGCGGGGGGGCCCGAACCTACGAGCAGTACTTC

clone size: .
D gene: TRBD2
J gene: TRBJ2-3
V gene: TRBV3-1/TRBV3-2
CDR3 protein: CASSQLTSGGKYSTDTQYF
CDR3 DNA: TGTGCCAGCAGCCAACTAACTAGCGGGGGGAAGTATAGCACAGATACGCAGTATTTT

clone size: .
D gene: .
J gene: TRBJ2-7
V gene: TRBV9
CDR3 protein: CASSVAATASYEQYF
CDR3 DNA: TGTGCCAGCAGCGTAGCCGCGACAGCGTCCTACGAGCAGTACTTC

clone size: .
D gene: .
J gene: TRBJ1-2
V gene: TRBV2
CDR3 protein: CASSENVQGRNYGYTF
CDR3 DNA: TGTGCCAGCAGTGAAAATGTACAGGGCCGAAACTATGGCTACACCTTC

clone size: .
D gene: .
J gene: TRBJ2-7
V gene: TRBV5-1
CDR3 protein: CASSSPTLDEQYF
CDR3 DNA: TGCGCCAGCAGCTCCCCTACCCTCGACGAGCAGTACTTC

clone size: .
D gene: .
J gene: TRBJ1-5
V gene: TRBV6-4
CDR3 protein: CASSEFSVRHGSNQPQHF
CDR3 DNA: TGTGCCAGCAGTGAGTTTAGTGTACGCCACGGTAGCAATCAGCCCCAGCATTTT

clone size: .
D gene: TRBD1
J gene: TRBJ2-2
V gene: TRBV18
CDR3 protein: CASSPPGTDTGELFF
CDR3 DNA: TGTGCCAGCTCACCACCGGGGACAGACACCGGGGAGCTGTTTTTT

clone size: .
D gene: .
J gene: TRBJ1-3
V gene: TRBV9
CDR3 protein: CASSVYGGLSGNTIYF
CDR3 DNA: TGTGCCAGCAGCGTGTACGGAGGGCTTTCCGGAAACACCATATATTTT